Below are 22 T cell receptor beta chains sequenced from a single sample in a study of cytomegalovirus exposure and HLA in healthy donors. Both 60 Vbeta primers and 13 Jbeta primers went into the PCR. Assay: immunoSEQ multiplex PCR; the TCRdb copy retains only in-frame clones and omits some. The table records under 150,000 clones, under 85% of them present only once. Sequencing was carried out using PBMCs. The receptors here all came from a man aged 18 to 29 in good health and CMV-seronegative.

The table lists this clone with a count of one. The chain combines TRBV6-1 with TRBJ2-7; TRBD1 matches 7 bases. This CDR3 has 14 residues. Germline V gives CDR1 MNHNS, CDR2 SASEGT. The ends lost 5 bases at V and 1 base at J; junction bases unmatched: 5. The CDR3, as DNA: TGTGCCAGCAGTTGGGGACAGCTTTCCTACGAGCAGTACTTC. This codes for CASSWGQLSYEQYF.

This chain joins TRBV28 and TRBJ2-7; D perhaps matches TRBD1 (6 bases). The CDR3 loop spans 11 amino acids. Germline V gives CDR1 MDHEN, CDR2 SYDVKM. The V end was cut by 5 bases, the J end by 7 bases, with 9 bases between. This CDR3 reads CASSGGREQYF. CDR3 in DNA: TGTGCCAGCAGTGGGGGCAGGGAGCAGTACTTC.

This clone showed up just once. The genes are TRBV15 and TRBJ2-3; no definite D call. Germline V gene data show CDR1 as LNHNV and CDR2 as YYDKDF (reference sequence). CDR3 length equals 14 residues. Trimming pared 1 base from V and 3 bases from J, leaving 8 bases between. As DNA, the CDR3 is TGTGCCACCAGCAGAGGCCAGATTACAGATACGCAGTATTTT. This translates into CATSRGQITDTQYF.

The chain joins TRBV6-5 to TRBJ2-1; the D gene is possibly TRBD1 (5 bases). The CDR3 extends over 13 amino acids. The germline CDR1 and CDR2 sequences are MNHEY and SVGAGI. With 7 bases removed from V and 5 bases from J, the gap between germline ends came to 12 bases. CDR3 in DNA: TGTGCCAGCAACCCGACAGCAAACAATGAGCAGTTCTTC. As protein: CASNPTANNEQFF.

This chain joins TRBV27 and TRBJ1-5, with 9 bases identical to TRBD1. The ends lost 6 bases at V and 2 bases at J; junction bases unmatched: 5. CDR1 and CDR2 (germline): MNHEY, SMNVEV (reference sequence). The CDR3 runs 15 residues. CDR3 protein: CASRPDRGGNQPQHF. CDR3 DNA: TGTGCCAGCAGACCAGACAGGGGGGGCAATCAGCCCCAGCATTTT.

The J gene is TRBJ2-2, the V gene TRBV5-6; TRBD1 aligns across 8 bases. The CDR3 runs to 16 residues. V was pared by 0 bases and J by 5 bases, with 6 bases of the junction left unmatched. Germline CDR1 and CDR2: SGHDT and YYEEEE. The CDR3 is CASSLETGGPTGELFF. As DNA, the CDR3 is TGTGCCAGCAGCTTGGAAACAGGGGGGCCGACCGGGGAGCTGTTTTTT.

This chain connects TRBV7-8 to TRBJ1-1; D is unresolved. The V end lost 2 bases, the J end lost 4 bases, and 8 bases lay between the germline ends. This CDR3 has 13 residues. Looked up from germline, CDR1 is SGHVS and CDR2 is FQNEAQ. CDR3 sequence (DNA): TGTGCCAGCAGCTTAATCAGGTCCACTGAAGCTTTCTTT. Amino acids: CASSLIRSTEAFF.

J is TRBJ2-3 and V is TRBV5-1; D is perhaps TRBD2 (5 bases). Trimming cost V 3 bases and J 6 bases, with 17 bases left between them. Germline V gene data show CDR1 as SGHRS and CDR2 as YFSETQ. CDR3 length: 15 residues. As DNA, the CDR3 is TGCGCCAGCAGCTCACTGGTGAGGGAATCCGATACGCAGTATTTT. Amino acid sequence: CASSSLVRESDTQYF.

The chain couples TRBV13 to TRBJ1-1, with D possibly being TRBD1 (6 bases). CDR3 size: 15 residues. Trimming left V 6 bases short and J 5 bases short, with 19 bases between. Germline CDR1 is PRHDT and CDR2 is FYEKMQ (reference sequence). In nucleotides, the CDR3 is TGTGCCAGCAGTCATAACAGGGCCGAGGGGACTGAAGCTTTCTTT. Amino acid sequence: CASSHNRAEGTEAFF. The full variable domain, its missing parts supplied by reference TRBV13 and TRBJ1-1, is AAGVIQSPRHLIKEKRETATLKCYPIPRHDTVYWYQQGPGQDPQFLISFYEKMQSDKGSIPDRFSAQQFSDYHSELNMSSLELGDSALYFCASSHNRAEGTEAFFGQGTRLTVV.

This clone was seen only a few times. This chain joins TRBV6-5 and TRBJ1-1, with D possibly matching TRBD1 (6 bases). Germline-derived CDR1 and CDR2 are MNHEY and SVGAGI. This CDR3 spans 14 amino acids. Trimming removed 5 bases at V and 7 bases at J, with 17 bases between. The CDR3 sequence: CASSQGPRLGEAFF. The CDR3 bases are TGTGCCAGCAGTCAGGGGCCCCGGTTGGGTGAAGCTTTCTTT.

The chain recombines TRBV2 with TRBJ1-4, with a weak D call TRBD1 (6 bases). V was shortened by 5 bases and J by 2 bases, with 9 bases between the two germline ends. This CDR3 region has 14 residues. Germline V gene data show CDR1 as SNHLY and CDR2 as FYNNEI. In DNA, the CDR3 is TGTGCCAGCAGTTTTCAGGGGACTAATGAAAAACTGTTTTTT. Protein product: CASSFQGTNEKLFF.

The chain links TRBV7-2 to TRBJ2-3; 10 positions match TRBD2. V lost 2 bases, J lost 3 bases, and 8 bases stayed unmatched. Germline assignment: CDR1 SGHTA and CDR2 FQGNSA. This CDR3 is built from 17 residues. The CDR3 DNA sequence: TGTGCCAGCAGCTTAACAAGCGGGGGGGCATCTACAGATACGCAGTATTTT. This codes for CASSLTSGGASTDTQYF.

The chain couples TRBV7-6 to TRBJ2-7, with TRBD1 identical over 9 bases. The CDR3 covers 17 residues. V gave up 5 bases and J gave up 6 bases; unmatched junction bases: 17. The germline V gene encodes CDR1 SGHVS and CDR2 FNYEAQ. CDR3 amino acids: CASSRGTGSRFPLEQYF. In nucleotides, the CDR3 is TGTGCCAGCAGCCGCGGGACAGGGTCTAGGTTCCCCCTCGAGCAGTACTTC.

The V and J genes are TRBV6-4 and TRBJ1-6, with D maybe TRBD1 (6 bases). The CDR3 is 13 amino acids. Trimming took off 8 bases at V and 1 base at J, with 6 bases between the two ends. Germline CDR1 MRHNA, CDR2 SNTAGT. CDR3 region: CASGQSYNSPLHF. The DNA for the CDR3 is TGTGCCAGCGGACAGTCCTATAATTCACCCCTCCACTTT.

V and J are TRBV18 and TRBJ2-7, with D possibly being TRBD1 (5 bases). This CDR3 comprises 16 residues. The V and J ends lost 3 bases and 0 bases respectively, with 15 bases between them. Germline V CDR1 and CDR2: KGHSH, LQKENI. Here the CDR3 DNA reads TGTGCCAGCTCACCCGCGGTAGGGGCCGGCTCCTACGAGCAGTACTTC. Its protein product is CASSPAVGAGSYEQYF.

The V call is TRBV5-1, the J call TRBJ2-1; D call uncertain. Per germline, CDR1 SGHRS and CDR2 YFSETQ. CDR3 length: 17 amino acids. V shed 1 base and J shed 0 bases, with 14 bases lying between them. This chain's CDR3 is CASSLYRPPSSYNEQFF. The CDR3 DNA follows: TGCGCCAGCAGCTTGTACCGACCCCCTAGCTCCTACAATGAGCAGTTCTTC.

The DNA for the CDR3 is TGTGCCAGCAGCTCCCGGGACAGCTTTAACAATGAGCAGTTCTTC. This codes for CASSSRDSFNNEQFF. The chain links TRBV7-9 to TRBJ2-1; 7 nucleotides align to TRBD1. The V and J ends lost 4 bases and 5 bases, in that order; junction bases with no gene match: 8. Germline values: CDR1 SEHNR, CDR2 FQNEAQ (reference sequence). This CDR3 comprises 15 residues.

The chain carries TRBV6-6 and TRBJ1-3; the match to TRBD1 covers 8 bases. The CDR3 runs 16 residues. Losses at the gene ends were 0 bases for V and 3 bases for J; bases not matched to a gene: 4. Germline V gene sequence: CDR1 MNHNY, CDR2 SVGAGI (reference sequence). The CDR3 loop is CASSYSQGGIGNTIYF. In DNA form, the CDR3 reads TGTGCCAGCAGTTACTCACAGGGGGGAATTGGAAACACCATATATTTT.

This sequence joins TRBV18 and TRBJ1-2, with 8 bases fitting TRBD1. V lost 4 bases and J lost 1; bases outside the gene matches: 2. CDR3 length: 14 amino acids. Germline CDR1 reads KGHSH; CDR2 reads LQKENI. CDR3: CASSQDRVNYGYTF. CDR3 coding DNA: TGTGCCAGCTCACAGGACAGGGTTAACTATGGCTACACCTTC. The full variable domain, rest sourced from reference TRBV18 and TRBJ1-2, is NAGVMQNPRHLVRRRGQEARLRCSPMKGHSHVYWYRQLPEEGLKFMVYLQKENIIDESGMPKERFSAEFPKEGPSILRIQQVVRGDSAAYFCASSQDRVNYGYTFGSGTRLTVV.

The CDR3 is CASSMGHVKSSSRAFF. The CDR3 DNA sequence: TGTGCCAGTAGTATGGGACATGTAAAATCATCTTCTAGAGCTTTCTTT. This rearrangement joins TRBV19 to TRBJ1-1; TRBD1 is a possible D gene (6 bases). The V end lost 3 bases, the J end lost 10 bases, and 24 bases lay between the germline ends. Germline loops: CDR1 LNHDA, CDR2 SQIVND (reference sequence). CDR3 size: 16 residues.

This clone showed up just a few times. The J gene is TRBJ1-1, the V gene TRBV30, with 8 positions matching TRBD1. Germline CDR1 and CDR2: GTSNPN and SVGIG (reference sequence). This CDR3 contains 14 residues. J lost 0 bases, V lost 2 bases, and 2 bases had no gene match. The CDR3 region has the DNA TGTGCCTGGAGTCCGGGACAGGTGAACACTGAAGCTTTCTTT. The encoded protein is CAWSPGQVNTEAFF.

The CDR3 region has the DNA TGTGCCAGCAGACCACAGGGCTTCAGCACAGATACGCAGTATTTT. This translates into CASRPQGFSTDTQYF. This chain uses TRBV6-5 with TRBJ2-3, with a possible D match to TRBD1 (6 bases). V shed 6 bases and J shed 0 bases, with 13 bases lying between them. CDR3 length equals 15 residues. Per the germline V gene, CDR1 is MNHEY and CDR2 is SVGAGI.